This T cell receptor beta chain is from a study of Ad26.COV2.S vaccination and SARS-CoV-2 variants. Assay: immunoSEQ multiplex PCR; the TCRdb copy retains only in-frame clones and omits some. The sample gives about 480,000 clones, roughly nine tenths of which show up once; around 13% is in the top ten. As to treatment: around 19 received Ad26.COV2.S at low or high dose, single or two shots; roughly five received placebo; per-sample allocation not given. Sampling was done on day 63 after the first vaccine or placebo injection. An Ad26 vector was used to express Wuhan-strain SARS-CoV-2 spike as the vaccine. Trimming took 1 base from V and 12 from J; bases not matched to a gene: 11. The germline gives CDR1 SGHDT, CDR2 YYEEEE. This CDR3 spans 15 amino acids.

The material sequenced was peripheral blood, taken in a trial of Ad26.COV2.S vaccine versus placebo. The TCR originated in a person aged 18-60 years who received the Ad26.COV2.S COVID-19 vaccine or a placebo. The V call is TRBV5-6, the J call TRBJ2-1; 9 nucleotides line up with TRBD2. DNA for the CDR3: TGTGCCAGCAGCTTGAACTGGGTTAGCGGGAGCCTGCAGTTCTTC. It translates to CASSLNWVSGSLQFF. Full variable domain (missing parts from reference TRBV5-6 and TRBJ2-1): DAGVTQSPTHLIKTRGQQVTLRCSPKSGHDTVSWYQQALGQGPQFIFQYYEEEERQRGNFPDRFSGHQFPNYSSELNVNALLLGDSALYLCASSLNWVSGSLQFFGPGTRLTVL.